This T cell receptor (beta chain) was retrieved from a study of OX40 agonist ivuxolimab in advanced cancers. Assay: immunoSEQ multiplex PCR; the TCRdb copy retains only in-frame clones and omits some. This table holds thousands of clones, 65% to 80% found once. This clone is labeled as medium-sized. The germline V gene has CDR1 SGDLS and CDR2 YYNGEE. This CDR3 is 16 amino acids long. With V trimmed by 3 bases and J by 5 bases, 13 bases remained unmatched. The sequenced sample was CD4+ or CD8+ T cells sorted from blood, obtained in a trial of the OX40 agonist ivuxolimab. The source of this sequence is an adult with an advanced solid tumor such as melanoma, head and neck, liver or kidney cancer. The chain couples TRBV9 to TRBJ1-2; 7 positions match TRBD1. The CDR3 loop is CASSAGPGQKLYGYTF. In nucleotides, the CDR3 is TGTGCCAGCAGCGCAGGACCGGGACAGAAACTTTATGGCTACACCTTC. The entire variable domain, with the rest obtained from reference TRBV9 and TRBJ1-2, is as follows: DSGVTQTPKHLITATGQRVTLRCSPRSGDLSVYWYQQSLDQGLQFLIQYYNGEERAKGNILERFSAQQFPDLHSELNLSSLELGDSALYFCASSAGPGQKLYGYTFGSGTRLTVV.